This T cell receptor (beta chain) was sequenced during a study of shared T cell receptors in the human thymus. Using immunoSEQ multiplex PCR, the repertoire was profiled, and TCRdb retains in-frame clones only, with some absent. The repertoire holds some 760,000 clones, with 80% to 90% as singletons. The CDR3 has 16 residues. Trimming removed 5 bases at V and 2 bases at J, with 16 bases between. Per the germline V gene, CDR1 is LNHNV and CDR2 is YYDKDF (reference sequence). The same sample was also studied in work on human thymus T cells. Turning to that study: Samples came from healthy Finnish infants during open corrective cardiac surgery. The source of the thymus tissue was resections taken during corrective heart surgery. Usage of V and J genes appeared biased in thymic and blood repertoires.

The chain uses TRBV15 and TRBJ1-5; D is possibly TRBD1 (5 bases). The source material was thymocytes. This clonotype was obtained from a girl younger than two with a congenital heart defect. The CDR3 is CATSYNRRGGNQPQHF. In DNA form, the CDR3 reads TGTGCCACCAGCTATAACCGACGGGGGGGCAATCAGCCCCAGCATTTT.